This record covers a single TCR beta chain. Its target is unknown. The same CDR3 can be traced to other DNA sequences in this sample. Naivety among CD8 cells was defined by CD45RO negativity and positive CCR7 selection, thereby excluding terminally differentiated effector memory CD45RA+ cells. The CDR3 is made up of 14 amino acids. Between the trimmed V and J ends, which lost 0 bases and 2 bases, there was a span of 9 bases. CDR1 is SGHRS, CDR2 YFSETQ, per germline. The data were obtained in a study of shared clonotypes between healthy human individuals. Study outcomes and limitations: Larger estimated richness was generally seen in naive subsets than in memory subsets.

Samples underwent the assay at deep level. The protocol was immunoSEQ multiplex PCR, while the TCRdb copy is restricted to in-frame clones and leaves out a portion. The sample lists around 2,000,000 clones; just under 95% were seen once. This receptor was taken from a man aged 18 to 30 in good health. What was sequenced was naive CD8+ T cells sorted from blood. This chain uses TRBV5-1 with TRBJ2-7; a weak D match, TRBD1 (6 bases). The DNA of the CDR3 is TGCGCCAGCAGCTTGGATCAGGGGACCTACGAGCAGTACTTC. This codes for CASSLDQGTYEQYF.